These 21 T cell receptor beta chains came from one sample sequenced in a study of identical twins. TCRdb used MiXCR to reprocess the 5' RACE reads, holding one entry per CDR3 protein. The data show roughly 18,000 distinct CDR3 sequences, approximately 71% seen once. Sequenced sample: memory (CD45RO+) T cells sorted from blood. All receptors derive from a woman between 18 and 29 years old in good health. This table probably holds off-target reads from a library built for another chain.

This chain connects TRBV2 to TRBJ2-7; D ambiguous. Trimming cost V 4 bases and J 4 bases, with 5 bases left between them. Germline CDR1 SNHLY, CDR2 FYNNEI. The CDR3 extends over 11 amino acids. This CDR3 is CASSVEYEQYF. CDR3 DNA sequence: TGTGCCAGCAGTGTTGAGTACGAGCAGTACTTC.

This sequence joins TRBV30 and TRBJ2-2; D perhaps matches TRBD1 (6 bases). The V gene lost 5 bases and the J gene lost 5 bases, with 12 bases spanning the gap. This CDR3 has 13 amino acids. Germline V gene lookup returns CDR1 GTSNPN and CDR2 SVGIG (reference sequence). In DNA, the CDR3 is TGTGCCTGGCGCCCCGGACAGACCGGGGAGCTGTTTTTT. This codes for CAWRPGQTGELFF.

This clonotype was seen a single time. This rearrangement joins TRBV9 to TRBJ2-6; D is unclear. The germline V and J ends were trimmed by 7 bases and 1 base, with 9 bases remaining between them. The germline CDR1 and CDR2 sequences are SGDLS and YYNGEE. This CDR3 comprises 14 residues. The CDR3 bases are TGTGCCAGCGGTGAGGTTTCTGGGGCCAACGTCCTGACTTTC. Its protein product is CASGEVSGANVLTF.

The CDR3 sequence: CASSSDGNEQFF. The DNA for the CDR3 is TGTGCCAGCAGTAGTGACGGGAATGAGCAGTTCTTC. The gene calls are TRBV25-1 and TRBJ2-1, with D unresolved. Germline V gene lookup returns CDR1 MGHDK and CDR2 SYGVNS. Trimming pared 5 bases from V and 7 bases from J, leaving 9 bases between. This CDR3 contains 12 residues.

The DNA for the CDR3 is TGTGCCAGCAGCCCCATGTCGGCCGACACCGGGGAGCTGTTTTTT. As protein: CASSPMSADTGELFF. The chain carries TRBV7-6 and TRBJ2-2, with no clear D. The CDR3 spans 15 residues. V shed 5 bases and J shed 3 bases, with 13 bases lying between them. Germline-derived CDR1 and CDR2 are SGHVS and FNYEAQ.

The chain has TRBV18 and TRBJ1-2; D is unresolved. This CDR3 has 14 amino acids. Deletions cut 6 bases from V and 5 bases from J, with 16 bases between. Germline CDR1 KGHSH, CDR2 LQKENI. In DNA form, the CDR3 reads TGTGCCAGCTCGCCCGGGTTCAAAAAGTATGGCTACACCTTC. Residues: CASSPGFKKYGYTF.

J is TRBJ2-7 and V is TRBV18; D perhaps matches TRBD1 (5 bases). Germline V gene data show CDR1 as KGHSH and CDR2 as LQKENI. Deletions cut 3 bases from V and 0 bases from J, with 9 bases between. The CDR3 has 14 residues. CDR3 sequence: CASSPKGSSYEQYF. CDR3 bases: TGTGCCAGCTCACCTAAGGGGTCCTCCTACGAGCAGTACTTC.

The chain combines TRBV11-2 with TRBJ1-2; TRBD1 matches at 12 bases. Germline V lookup: CDR1 SGHAT, CDR2 FQNNGV. This CDR3 is 16 amino acids long. The V gene end was trimmed by 5 bases and the J gene end by 7 bases; junction bases not matched to a gene: 11. For the CDR3, the DNA is TGTGCCAGCAGCGGAGAGGGGGACAGGGGGCTCTCTGGCTACACCTTC. This translates into CASSGEGDRGLSGYTF. Based on the CDR3 plus reference TRBV11-2 and TRBJ1-2, the full variable domain is EAGVAQSPRYKIIEKRQSVAFWCNPISGHATLYWYQQILGQGPKLLIQFQNNGVVDDSQLPKDRFSAERLKGVDSTLKIQPAKLEDSAVYLCASSGEGDRGLSGYTFGSGTRLTVV.

This clonotype was seen a handful of times. The gene calls are TRBV29-1 and TRBJ1-1; a weak D match, TRBD1 (5 bases). V shed 6 bases and J shed 0 bases, with 11 bases lying between them. Looked up from germline, CDR1 is SQVTM and CDR2 is ANQGSEA. This CDR3 region has 13 residues. The CDR3 coding sequence is TGCAGCGTGGGAAAAGGGGTGAACACTGAAGCTTTCTTT. Residues: CSVGKGVNTEAFF.

Written as DNA, the CDR3 is TGTGCCAGCAGCCCGGACCGCCCTTATGGCTACACCTTC. The encoded protein is CASSPDRPYGYTF. J is TRBJ1-2 and V is TRBV4-2; D is undetermined. The CDR3 covers 13 residues. Germline V gene lookup returns CDR1 LGHNA and CDR2 YNFKEQ. V lost 4 bases and J 5 bases, leaving 11 bases between the germline ends.

The V call is TRBV11-2, the J call TRBJ2-7, with no clear D. CDR3 length: 11 amino acids. V was clipped by 5 bases and J by 7 bases, with 9 bases between them. The germline CDR1 and CDR2 sequences are SGHAT and FQNNGV. CDR3 residues: CASSLTREQYF. CDR3 coding DNA: TGTGCCAGCAGCCTTACGAGAGAGCAGTACTTC.

CDR3 bases: TGCAGTGCTAAGGGCTTATTCGGCACAGATACGCAGTATTTT. Residues: CSAKGLFGTDTQYF. V usage is TRBV20-1 and J usage is TRBJ2-3; D is ambiguous. This CDR3 is built from 14 residues. The V end lost 4 bases, the J end lost 1 base, and 12 bases lay between the germline ends. The germline V gene encodes CDR1 DFQATT and CDR2 SNEGSKA (reference sequence).

J is TRBJ1-1 and V is TRBV11-2; D gene uncertain. The CDR3 runs to 14 residues. V gave up 1 base and J gave up 6 bases, with 12 bases separating them. Germline-derived CDR1 and CDR2 are SGHAT and FQNNGV. CDR3 loop: CASSLGAGVAEAFF. CDR3 nucleotides: TGTGCCAGCAGCTTAGGGGCGGGAGTGGCTGAAGCTTTCTTT.

The gene calls are TRBV5-4 and TRBJ2-6, with a possible D match to TRBD1 (5 bases). Germline V CDR1 and CDR2: SGHNT, YYREEE (reference sequence). The CDR3 totals 15 residues. Between the trimmed V and J ends, which lost 4 bases and 2 bases, there was a span of 10 bases. The CDR3 region is CASSAQVAGANVLTF. CDR3 nucleotide sequence: TGTGCCAGCAGCGCACAGGTAGCTGGGGCCAACGTCCTGACTTTC. Full variable domain (rest looked up from reference TRBV5-4 and TRBJ2-6): ETGVTQSPTHLIKTRGQQVTLRCSSQSGHNTVSWYQQALGQGPQFIFQYYREEENGRGNFPPRFSGLQFPNYSSELNVNALELDDSALYLCASSAQVAGANVLTFGAGSRLTVL.

In DNA form, the CDR3 reads TGTGCCAGCAGGGGCAGGGAAGATGGAAACACCATATATTTT. This gives the protein CASRGREDGNTIYF. This sequence joins TRBV27 and TRBJ1-3; possible D gene TRBD1, 5 bases. Trimming removed 6 bases from V and 3 bases from J, with 12 bases in between. Germline V gene data show CDR1 as MNHEY and CDR2 as SMNVEV (reference sequence). This CDR3 spans 14 amino acids.

This clonotype was seen only a few times. V is TRBV3-1 and J is TRBJ1-2, with D unresolved. This CDR3 contains 13 residues. The V gene's germline CDR1 is LGHDT and CDR2 YNNKEL (reference sequence). V lost 2 bases and J lost 1, with 5 bases in between. DNA of the CDR3: TGTGCCAGCAGCCAAAAGCATAACTATGGCTACACCTTC. Its translation: CASSQKHNYGYTF.

A single count supports this clonotype. The rearrangement uses TRBV30 and TRBJ2-2, with TRBD2 identical over 14 bases. The V segment lost 3 bases and the J segment 7 bases; nucleotides outside the gene matches: 7. CDR3 size: 16 residues. Per the germline V gene, CDR1 is GTSNPN and CDR2 is SVGIG (reference sequence). DNA of the CDR3: TGTGCCTGGAGCTTGGGACTAGCGGGAGAAGGCGGGGAGCTGTTTTTT. It encodes CAWSLGLAGEGGELFF.

J is TRBJ2-2 and V is TRBV5-1, with D maybe TRBD2 (5 bases). V gave up 7 bases and J gave up 7 bases, with 17 bases separating them. The CDR3 loop spans 14 amino acids. Germline CDR1 and CDR2: SGHRS and YFSETQ. CDR3 protein: CASRLTSVGGELFF. Here the CDR3 DNA reads TGCGCCAGCCGCCTTACTAGTGTCGGCGGGGAGCTGTTTTTT.

V gene TRBV7-2 combines with J gene TRBJ2-7; D is unresolved. V dropped 5 bases and J dropped 0 bases, with 14 bases sitting between them. The germline V gene encodes CDR1 SGHTA and CDR2 FQGNSA. The CDR3 extends over 15 amino acids. The CDR3 protein is CASSLLGGFSYEQYF. DNA for the CDR3: TGTGCCAGCAGCCTACTTGGCGGTTTCTCCTACGAGCAGTACTTC.

This rearrangement joins TRBV5-1 to TRBJ2-2, with a tentative D call TRBD2 (5 bases). In germline, CDR1 is SGHRS, CDR2 YFSETQ. The CDR3 runs to 15 residues. V lost 1 base and J lost 0, with 7 bases in between. The CDR3 protein is CASSLQTTNTGELFF. CDR3 DNA sequence: TGCGCCAGCAGCTTGCAGACTACGAACACCGGGGAGCTGTTTTTT.

This clonotype has just a few counts. This chain connects TRBV6-2 or TRBV6-3 to TRBJ2-1, with a weak D call TRBD2 (6 bases). The CDR3 length is 17 residues. V lost 0 bases, J lost 0 bases, and 12 bases lay in between. In germline, CDR1 is MNHEY, CDR2 SVGEGT. CDR3 DNA: TGTGCCAGCAGTTACTCGTTTAGCGGAAGCTCCTACAATGAGCAGTTCTTC. Its protein product is CASSYSFSGSSYNEQFF.